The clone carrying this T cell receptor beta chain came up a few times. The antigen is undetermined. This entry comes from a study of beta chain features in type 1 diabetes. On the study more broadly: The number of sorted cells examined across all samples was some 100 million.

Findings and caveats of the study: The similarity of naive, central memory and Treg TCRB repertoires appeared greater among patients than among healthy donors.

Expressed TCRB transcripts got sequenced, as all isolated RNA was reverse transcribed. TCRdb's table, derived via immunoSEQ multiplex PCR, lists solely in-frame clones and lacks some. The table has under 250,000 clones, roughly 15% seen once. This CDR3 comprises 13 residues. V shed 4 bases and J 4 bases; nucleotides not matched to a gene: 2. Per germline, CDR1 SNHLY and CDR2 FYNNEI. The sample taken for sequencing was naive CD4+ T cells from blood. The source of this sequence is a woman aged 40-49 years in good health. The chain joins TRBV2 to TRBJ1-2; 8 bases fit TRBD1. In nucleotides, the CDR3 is TGTGCCAGCAGTGGACAGGGGACCTATGGCTACACCTTC. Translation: CASSGQGTYGYTF.